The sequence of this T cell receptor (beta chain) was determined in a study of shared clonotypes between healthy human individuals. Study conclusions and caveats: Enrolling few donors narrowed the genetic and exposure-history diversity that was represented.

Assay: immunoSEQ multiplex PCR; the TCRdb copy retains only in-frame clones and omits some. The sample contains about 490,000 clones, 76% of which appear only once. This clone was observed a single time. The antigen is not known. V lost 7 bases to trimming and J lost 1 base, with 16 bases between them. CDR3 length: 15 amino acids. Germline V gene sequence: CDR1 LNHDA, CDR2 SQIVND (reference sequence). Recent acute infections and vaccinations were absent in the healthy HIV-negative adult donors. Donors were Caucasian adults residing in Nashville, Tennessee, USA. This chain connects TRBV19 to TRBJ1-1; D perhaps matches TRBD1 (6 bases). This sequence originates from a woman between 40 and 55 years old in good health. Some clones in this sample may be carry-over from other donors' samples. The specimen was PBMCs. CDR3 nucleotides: TGTGCCAGTACCACCATTGGGGGGCGGAACACTGAAGCTTTCTTT. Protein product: CASTTIGGRNTEAFF.